This TCR beta chain was recorded in a study of control samples from healthy donors and cancer patients. Libraries were prepared by immunoSEQ multiplex PCR; TCRdb keeps only in-frame clonotypes and omits some of them. The sample consists of 100,000 to 150,000 clones, about 91% of them appearing once. Germline V gene data show CDR1 as SGHTA and CDR2 as FQGNSA. V was pared by 4 bases and J by 0 bases, with 13 bases between. This CDR3 is built from 16 residues. This clone showed up just once. Source material: blood. The chain couples TRBV7-2 to TRBJ1-5, with D perhaps TRBD1 (6 bases). The receptor's source is a man aged 18 to 30 in good health. In DNA form, the CDR3 reads TGTGCCAGCAGCTACTATACAGGGTCTAGCAATCAGCCCCAGCATTTT. It specifies CASSYYTGSSNQPQHF. The full variable domain, rest sourced from reference TRBV7-2 and TRBJ1-5, is GAGVSQSPSNKVTEKGKDVELRCDPISGHTALYWYRQSLGQGLEFLIYFQGNSAPDKSGLPSDRFSAERTGGSVSTLTIQRTQQEDSAVYLCASSYYTGSSNQPQHFGDGTRLSIL.